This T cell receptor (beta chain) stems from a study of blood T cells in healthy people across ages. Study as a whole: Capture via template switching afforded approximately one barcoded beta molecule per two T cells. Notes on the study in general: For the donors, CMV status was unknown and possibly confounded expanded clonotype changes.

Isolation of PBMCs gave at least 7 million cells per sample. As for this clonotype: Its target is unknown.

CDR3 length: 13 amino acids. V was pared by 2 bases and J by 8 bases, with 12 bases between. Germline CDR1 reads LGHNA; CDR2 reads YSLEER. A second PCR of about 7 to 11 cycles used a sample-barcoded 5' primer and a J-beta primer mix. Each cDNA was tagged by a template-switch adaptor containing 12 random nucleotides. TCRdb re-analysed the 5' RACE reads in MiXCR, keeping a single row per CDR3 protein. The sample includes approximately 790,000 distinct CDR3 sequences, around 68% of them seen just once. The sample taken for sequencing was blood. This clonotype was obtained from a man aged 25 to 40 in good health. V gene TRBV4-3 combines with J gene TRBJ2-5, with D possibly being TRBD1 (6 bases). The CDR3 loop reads CASSQNRADTQYF. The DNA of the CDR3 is TGCGCCAGCAGCCAAAACAGGGCGGATACCCAGTACTTC.